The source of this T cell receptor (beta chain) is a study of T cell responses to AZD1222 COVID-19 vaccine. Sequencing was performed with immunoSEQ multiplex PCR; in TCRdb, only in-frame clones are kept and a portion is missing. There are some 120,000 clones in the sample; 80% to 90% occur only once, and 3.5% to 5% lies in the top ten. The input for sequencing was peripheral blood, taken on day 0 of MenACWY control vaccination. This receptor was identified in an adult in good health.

The CDR3 loop is CASSLGGTSYEQYF. For the CDR3, the DNA is TGCGCCAGCAGCTTGGGAGGGACGTCCTACGAGCAGTACTTC. This rearrangement joins TRBV5-1 to TRBJ2-7; D may match TRBD1 or TRBD2 (5 bases each). The CDR3 runs 14 residues. Germline assignment: CDR1 SGHRS and CDR2 YFSETQ. V shed 0 bases and J shed 1 base, with 8 bases lying between them. The entire variable domain, with the rest obtained from reference TRBV5-1 and TRBJ2-7, is as follows: KAGVTQTPRYLIKTRGQQVTLSCSPISGHRSVSWYQQTPGQGLQFLFEYFSETQRNKGNFPGRFSGRQFSNSRSEMNVSTLELGDSALYLCASSLGGTSYEQYFGPGTRLTVT.